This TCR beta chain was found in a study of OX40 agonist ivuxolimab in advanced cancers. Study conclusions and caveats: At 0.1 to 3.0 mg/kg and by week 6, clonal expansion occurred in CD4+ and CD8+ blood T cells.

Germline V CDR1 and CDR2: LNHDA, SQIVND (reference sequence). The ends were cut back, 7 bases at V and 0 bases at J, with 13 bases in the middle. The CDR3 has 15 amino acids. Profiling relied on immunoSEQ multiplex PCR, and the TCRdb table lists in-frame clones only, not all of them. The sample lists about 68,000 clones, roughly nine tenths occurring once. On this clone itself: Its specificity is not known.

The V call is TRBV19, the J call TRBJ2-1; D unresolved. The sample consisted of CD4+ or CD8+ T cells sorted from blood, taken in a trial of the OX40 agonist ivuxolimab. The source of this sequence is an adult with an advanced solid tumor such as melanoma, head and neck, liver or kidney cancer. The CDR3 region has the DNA TGTGCCAGTACCCTCGCCCTGAGCTCCTACAATGAGCAGTTCTTC. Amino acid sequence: CASTLALSSYNEQFF.